This TCR beta chain was found in a study of cytomegalovirus exposure and HLA in healthy donors. For the study at large: The early release's HLA-typed donors yielded some 85 million unique TCRs. The study's findings and limits: Previous analysis showed most TCR beta V segments were productive about 87% or about 30% of the time.

A word on this clone: Antigen: not known.

PCR involved 60 Vbeta and 13 Jbeta primers. Data came from immunoSEQ multiplex PCR; TCRdb stores just in-frame clones and leaves some out. In the table there are over 110,000 clones, about 80% of which are singletons. Germline CDR1 is SGHNT and CDR2 is YENEEA. The CDR3 has 14 residues. Unmatched junction bases numbered 3, after V lost 5 bases and J lost 0 bases. The chain recombines TRBV11-3 with TRBJ1-1, with 7 bases matching TRBD1. Material for sequencing was PBMCs. The clonotype was recovered from a male donor in good health and CMV-seropositive. DNA for the CDR3: TGTGCCAGCAGCCACAGGGGCCTGAACACTGAAGCTTTCTTT. This sequence encodes CASSHRGLNTEAFF.